This T cell receptor beta chain was documented in a study of T cells in Graves' hyperthyroidism and ophthalmopathy. Whole-study findings and limits: Most thyroid clonotypes that were expanded above 0.001 also turned up in blood.

There are many counts of this clonotype. Its antigen is undetermined. Trimming removed 6 bases at V and 3 bases at J, with 14 bases between. CDR1 is DFQATT, CDR2 SNEGSKA, per germline (reference sequence). This CDR3 contains 13 residues. Researchers amplified the TCR beta CDR3 regions from RNA transcripts. Using the HTBI primer set, a first-round RT-PCR was run on the TCR CDR3. MiXCR, run by TCRdb on the multiplex PCR reads, gives a single entry per CDR3 protein. Among under 450,000 distinct CDR3 sequences listed, roughly 14% were seen once. The sequence came from a young man with Graves' hyperthyroidism that later progressed to Graves' ophthalmopathy. Sequences were obtained from blood. The genes are TRBV20-1 and TRBJ1-2; D is ambiguous. CDR3 region: CSATRPLDYGYTF. The CDR3 DNA sequence: TGCAGTGCAACCCGTCCCCTCGACTATGGCTACACCTTC.